The next 32 T cell receptor delta chains were all read from a single sample in a study of Vδ1+ human thymocytes. Study findings and constraints: Thymic TRG and TRD repertoires appeared highly polyclonal, with Gaussian CDR3 length distributions.

Extracted RNA was reverse transcribed into cDNA. Multiplex PCR used pooled V-gene forward primers and a constant-region reverse primer to amplify CDR3s. TCRdb reanalysed the multiplex PCR reads via CATT. The repertoire has about 75,000 delta-chain clones, around 34% of them found once; the top ten carry roughly 0.25%. For these TCRs, the target antigens are not known. Sequenced material: Vdelta1+ gamma-delta thymocytes from the thymus. Documented subset: FACS-sorted CD3+ TCRalphabeta- TCRVdelta1+ TCRVdelta2- thymocytes. The receptor source for this set is a boy less than two years old who had congenital heart surgery.

This chain connects TRDV1 to TRDJ1; unclear D gene. CDR1 is TSWWSYY and CDR2 is QGS in the germline V gene. V was pared by 2 bases and J by 2 bases, with 12 bases between. This CDR3 region has 15 residues. The CDR3 DNA reads as TGTGCTCTTGGGGAAAAGTCCTCCAAAACCGATAAACTCATCTTT. Protein product: CALGEKSSKTDKLIF.

This chain links TRDV1 with TRDJ1, with 13 bases matching TRDD3. The CDR3 is 20 residues long. Germline V gene sequence: CDR1 TSWWSYY, CDR2 QGS. V lost 0 bases, J lost 0 bases, and 10 bases stayed unmatched. CDR3 amino acids: CALGELVLLGDTRNTDKLIF. Here the CDR3 DNA reads TGTGCTCTTGGGGAACTTGTCCTACTGGGGGATACGCGGAACACCGATAAACTCATCTTT.

The J gene is TRDJ1, the V gene TRDV1; D is unresolved. Between the trimmed V and J ends, which lost 4 bases and 0 bases, there was a span of 15 bases. The CDR3 spans 16 residues. Germline V gene data show CDR1 as TSWWSYY and CDR2 as QGS. The DNA of the CDR3 is TGTGCTCTTGGGGGCCTTAGTTCGGGGTACACCGATAAACTCATCTTT. Translation gives CALGGLSSGYTDKLIF.

This chain uses TRDV1 with TRDJ1; 12 bases match TRDD3. Germline V lookup: CDR1 TSWWSYY, CDR2 QGS. Germline trimming cut 4 bases from V and 0 bases from J; bases unmatched to any gene: 18. The CDR3 runs to 21 residues. CDR3 DNA: TGTGCTCTTGGGGCACGAAACCTGATTACTGGGGGATACTTCTACACCGATAAACTCATCTTT. Translated: CALGARNLITGGYFYTDKLIF.

As for this clone: The junction departs from the called germline gene at one end, perhaps through a read error. The J gene is TRDJ1, the V gene TRDV1; 7 nucleotides match TRDD3. CDR3 length equals 14 residues. Germline V gives CDR1 TSWWSYY, CDR2 QGS. The CDR3 sequence is CALGERDTADKLIF. DNA of the CDR3: TGTGCCCTTGGGGAACGGGATACAGCCGATAAACTCATCTTT.

In the case of this clone: At the DNA level, this CDR3 is encoded by other sequences in the same sample as well. J is TRDJ1 and V is TRDV1, with 13 bases identical to TRDD3. Germline loops: CDR1 TSWWSYY, CDR2 QGS. The length of the CDR3 is 24 residues. V lost 5 bases, J lost 0 bases, and 27 bases stayed unmatched. The DNA for the CDR3 is TGTGCTCTTGGGACACCGTTTCCTACATCGGTACTGGGGGATACGCACTATCACACCGATAAACTCATCTTT. It yields the protein CALGTPFPTSVLGDTHYHTDKLIF.

This clone appeared a few times. The chain is built from TRDV1 and TRDJ1, with TRDD2 as a possible D gene (9 bases). Germline V gene lookup returns CDR1 TSWWSYY and CDR2 QGS. The CDR3 sequence is 27 residues long. V lost 5 bases, J lost 0 bases, and 49 bases lay in between. CDR3 amino acids: CALGFLSLHGLPTQVRWGIRDTDKLIF. In DNA form, the CDR3 reads TGTGCTCTTGGGTTTCTGTCCCTGCATGGCCTTCCTACCCAAGTACGGTGGGGGATTCGTGACACCGATAAACTCATCTTT.

The V call is TRDV1, the J call TRDJ1; 9 bases align to TRDD3. The V gene end was trimmed by 5 bases and the J gene end by 3 bases; junction bases not matched to a gene: 4. Germline V lookup: CDR1 TSWWSYY, CDR2 QGS. The CDR3 consists of 14 residues. The CDR3 is CALGPRGIPDKLIF. The CDR3 nucleotides are TGTGCTCTTGGGCCCCGGGGGATACCCGATAAACTCATCTTT.

To note about this clone: This sample includes further DNA sequences coding for the same CDR3. V is TRDV1 and J is TRDJ1; the match to TRDD3 covers 10 bases. The V gene end was trimmed by 6 bases and the J gene end by 4 bases; junction bases not matched to a gene: 17. Germline CDR1 TSWWSYY, CDR2 QGS. The CDR3 contains 18 residues. The CDR3 is CALGLTRLRGIRVDKLIF. CDR3 DNA sequence: TGTGCTCTTGGTCTCACGAGGCTGCGGGGGATACGCGTCGATAAACTCATCTTT.

The gene calls are TRDV1 and TRDJ1, with 9 bases lining up with TRDD3. The CDR3 is 16 residues long. The V and J ends lost 4 bases and 2 bases, in that order; junction bases with no gene match: 8. Germline V lookup: CDR1 TSWWSYY, CDR2 QGS. CDR3 sequence: CALGGLGDTRTDKLIF. The CDR3 nucleotides are TGTGCTCTTGGGGGTTTAGGGGATACGAGAACCGATAAACTCATCTTT.

With respect to this clone: Mismatch with germline at one junction end may stem from a read error. V gene TRDV1 combines with J gene TRDJ1; the D gene is possibly TRDD2 (5 bases). The germline V gene has CDR1 TSWWSYY and CDR2 QGS. This CDR3 comprises 18 residues. The CDR3 coding sequence is TGTGCTCTTGGGAAACTATGGAAGCCGGCCTACAACACCGATAAACTCATCTTT. Protein sequence: CALGKLWKPAYNTDKLIF.

This chain connects TRDV1 to TRDJ1, with 8 bases identical to TRDD2. CDR1 is TSWWSYY, CDR2 QGS, per germline. The V segment lost 2 bases and the J segment 11 bases; nucleotides outside the gene matches: 31. CDR3 length: 21 amino acids. The CDR3 sequence: CALGERLEGCFLPVCSAVLIF. The CDR3 DNA follows: TGTGCTCTTGGGGAAAGACTAGAAGGTTGCTTCCTACCCGTCTGCTCGGCGGTTCTCATCTTT.

The rearrangement links TRDV1 to TRDJ1; possibly TRDD3 for D (8 bases). V was clipped by 2 bases and J by 0 bases, with 16 bases between them. Germline assignment: CDR1 TSWWSYY and CDR2 QGS. The CDR3 is made up of 17 amino acids. This CDR3 reads CALGEFLHGGYTDKLIF. For the CDR3, the DNA is TGTGCTCTTGGGGAATTCCTACATGGGGGATACACCGATAAACTCATCTTT.

The J gene is TRDJ1, the V gene TRDV1, with D tentatively TRDD3 (6 bases). This CDR3 comprises 16 residues. The germline V and J ends were trimmed by 6 bases and 2 bases, with 19 bases remaining between them. Per the germline V gene, CDR1 is TSWWSYY and CDR2 is QGS. This chain's CDR3 is CALGIPGVTSTDKLIF. As DNA, the CDR3 is TGTGCTCTTGGTATACCTGGGGTTACCTCGACCGATAAACTCATCTTT.

This clone showed up just a few times. V gene TRDV1 combines with J gene TRDJ1, with D perhaps TRDD3 (5 bases). Germline V gene sequence: CDR1 TSWWSYY, CDR2 QGS. Trimming shortened V by 4 bases and J by 2 bases, and 17 bases separated the two germline ends. The CDR3 covers 16 residues. CDR3 coding DNA: TGTGCTCTTGGGGCAAACAACCCCAGGGGAACCGATAAACTCATCTTT. Translated: CALGANNPRGTDKLIF.

This clone was picked up a small number of times. The chain has TRDV1 and TRDJ1; no firm D call. The V end lost 4 bases, the J end lost 1 base, and 25 bases lay between the germline ends. Germline lookup yields CDR1 TSWWSYY and CDR2 QGS. This CDR3 is built from 19 residues. The CDR3 DNA sequence: TGTGCTCTTGGGGTCCCAACCATGTGGCGCCGGCCCTTCACCGATAAACTCATCTTT. This gives the protein CALGVPTMWRRPFTDKLIF.

This rearrangement joins TRDV1 to TRDJ1, with 9 bases aligning to TRDD2. V gave up 3 bases and J gave up 4 bases; unmatched junction bases: 18. The CDR3 is 19 amino acids. CDR1 is TSWWSYY, CDR2 QGS, per germline. CDR3 residues: CALGDPTFLRGYGFDKLIF. As DNA, the CDR3 is TGTGCTCTTGGGGATCCAACCTTCCTACGCGGATACGGGTTCGATAAACTCATCTTT.

The chain uses TRDV1 and TRDJ1, with TRDD3 identical over 8 bases. The CDR3 is made up of 17 amino acids. Trimming cost V 6 bases and J 2 bases; bases outside gene matches: 14. Germline-derived CDR1 and CDR2 are TSWWSYY and QGS. This CDR3 is CALGPRVCVGDTDKLIF. The CDR3 nucleotides are TGTGCTCTTGGTCCAAGGGTCTGCGTGGGGGATACCGATAAACTCATCTTT.

This chain links TRDV1 with TRDJ1, with 7 bases matching TRDD3. Germline V gene lookup returns CDR1 TSWWSYY and CDR2 QGS. The CDR3 has 23 residues. V gave up 0 bases and J gave up 0 bases; unmatched junction bases: 25. The CDR3 region has the DNA TGTGCTCTTGGGGAACTCGGCTGTGGGATACTGGATGGGGTCTACGTTTACACCGATAAACTCATCTTT. Translation gives CALGELGCGILDGVYVYTDKLIF.

The chain combines TRDV1 with TRDJ1; 8 bases map to TRDD3. J lost 0 bases, V lost 4 bases, and 13 bases had no gene match. The CDR3 has 18 amino acids. CDR1 and CDR2 from the germline V gene are TSWWSYY and QGS. CDR3 nucleotide sequence: TGTGCTCTTGGGGGGGCCTCGAGGGGATACCCTTACACCGATAAACTCATCTTT. Protein sequence: CALGGASRGYPYTDKLIF.

This clone is a singleton in its sample. The same CDR3 arises from other DNA sequences in this sample as well. This chain uses TRDV1 with TRDJ1; D possibly corresponds to TRDD3 (6 bases). The ends were cut back, 0 bases at V and 0 bases at J, with 17 bases in the middle. CDR1 is TSWWSYY and CDR2 is QGS in the germline V gene. The CDR3 has 18 residues. The DNA of the CDR3 is TGTGCTCTTGGGGAACTCAATTGGGTGGGGGCGTACACCGATAAACTCATCTTT. This encodes CALGELNWVGAYTDKLIF.

V is TRDV1 and J is TRDJ1; D may be TRDD2 or TRDD3 (7 bases each). The germline CDR1 and CDR2 sequences are TSWWSYY and QGS. The CDR3 extends over 22 amino acids. V was trimmed by 0 bases and J by 0 bases, leaving 29 bases between them. Here the CDR3 reads CALGELKHFLRLLGPHTDKLIF. As DNA, the CDR3 is TGTGCTCTTGGGGAACTTAAGCATTTCCTACGTTTACTGGGGCCGCACACCGATAAACTCATCTTT.

The chain combines TRDV1 with TRDJ1, with 10 bases aligning to TRDD3. The V gene's germline CDR1 is TSWWSYY and CDR2 QGS. V lost 4 bases, J lost 10 bases, and 21 bases stayed unmatched. The CDR3 consists of 18 residues. In DNA, the CDR3 is TGTGCTCTTGGGGTTCCCGGCCTTCCTCGGTGGGGGATACAGGGACTCATCTTT. It is translated as CALGVPGLPRWGIQGLIF.

The sample holds a few counts of this clone. The chain carries TRDV1 and TRDJ1, with 10 bases matching TRDD3. The CDR3 consists of 18 residues. Per the germline V gene, CDR1 is TSWWSYY and CDR2 is QGS. Trimming removed 0 bases from V and 4 bases from J; junction bases left unmatched: 11. CDR3 loop: CALGELNSGGYVGDKLIF. The CDR3 DNA follows: TGTGCTCTTGGGGAACTAAACTCGGGGGGATACGTCGGCGATAAACTCATCTTT.

The chain joins TRDV1 to TRDJ1; a possible D gene is TRDD3 (5 bases). The CDR3 consists of 18 residues. Germline V gene data show CDR1 as TSWWSYY and CDR2 as QGS. V lost 2 bases and J lost 3, with 22 bases in between. The CDR3 here is CALGETSLTGCPSDKLIF. The CDR3 nucleotides are TGTGCTCTTGGGGAAACCTCCCTTACTGGCTGCCCCTCCGATAAACTCATCTTT.

This clone turned up a few times. The rearrangement joins TRDV1 to TRDJ1; D is possibly TRDD1 (5 bases). The length of the CDR3 is 15 residues. From germline, CDR1 is TSWWSYY and CDR2 QGS. The V end lost 8 bases, the J end lost 10 bases, and 26 bases lay between the germline ends. The chain's CDR3 is CALSFHPARRIGLIF. In nucleotides, the CDR3 is TGTGCTCTTTCTTTCCACCCAGCTCGGCGAATAGGACTCATCTTT.

The chain couples TRDV1 to TRDJ1; 11 nucleotides agree with TRDD3. This CDR3 is built from 15 residues. V shed 9 bases and J 2 bases; nucleotides not matched to a gene: 8. The germline CDR1 and CDR2 sequences are TSWWSYY and QGS. The CDR3, as DNA: TGTGCTCTAGCGATGGGGGATACGGGAACCGATAAACTCATCTTT. Translating it yields CALAMGDTGTDKLIF.

This chain uses TRDV1 with TRDJ1; tentatively, D is TRDD3 (8 bases). CDR3 length equals 19 residues. Trimming took 2 bases from V and 8 from J, leaving 30 bases between them. The germline V gene encodes CDR1 TSWWSYY and CDR2 QGS. The CDR3, as DNA: TGTGCTCTTGGGGAAATAAGTTCCTACGATAACCTGGGGGAGACAAAACTCATCTTT. Protein product: CALGEISSYDNLGETKLIF.

This rearrangement joins TRDV1 to TRDJ1; D is unclear. The CDR3 length is 15 residues. The germline gives CDR1 TSWWSYY, CDR2 QGS. V lost 5 bases and J 2 bases, leaving 15 bases between the germline ends. CDR3 DNA: TGTGCTCTTGGGAGGTCATTAGCCCCTACCGATAAACTCATCTTT. It translates to CALGRSLAPTDKLIF.

This clone was seen more than once but under ten times. The chain recombines TRDV1 with TRDJ1; D is ambiguous. CDR3 length equals 15 residues. The germline gives CDR1 TSWWSYY, CDR2 QGS. Trimming stripped 0 bases from V and 0 bases from J, with 8 bases between. This CDR3 reads CALGELITYTDKLIF. Written as DNA, the CDR3 is TGTGCTCTTGGGGAACTAATTACGTACACCGATAAACTCATCTTT.

This chain joins TRDV1 and TRDJ1; 12 nucleotides align to TRDD3. The CDR3 extends over 22 amino acids. The germline V gene has CDR1 TSWWSYY and CDR2 QGS. Trimming at V came to 5 bases and at J to 1 base, leaving 23 bases not matched to a gene. CDR3 nucleotides: TGTGCTCTTGGGCCCCCGGGGCTTCCTAAGAGCTGGGGGATACGGGGCACCGATAAACTCATCTTT. The encoded protein is CALGPPGLPKSWGIRGTDKLIF.

This clone was seen only a few times. The rearrangement uses TRDV1 and TRDJ1; 10 bases match TRDD3. The CDR3 sequence is 17 residues long. CDR1 is TSWWSYY, CDR2 QGS, per germline. Trimming cost V 5 bases and J 3 bases; bases outside gene matches: 12. The CDR3 protein is CALGRTLGGYASDKLIF. CDR3 DNA sequence: TGTGCTCTTGGGCGAACTTTGGGGGGATACGCCTCCGATAAACTCATCTTT.